One TCR beta chain is described in this entry. What it recognizes is unknown. This sample is part of a study of CXCR3-negative and CXCR3-positive naive CD8 T cells. Broader study findings: Memory cells differed in TRBV-TRBJ usage, but naive CXCR3-negative and CXCR3-positive cells had similar usage.

The length of the CDR3 is 11 residues. Germline V gene sequence: CDR1 SQVTM, CDR2 ANQGSEA. UMI-labeled TRB cDNA libraries were prepared by 5' RACE. TCRdb reprocessed the 5' RACE reads and reports one entry per CDR3 protein, with no DNA. This table holds some 50,000 distinct CDR3 sequences. CD45RO-CCR7+CD27+CD95- cells counted as naive CD8+ T cells. The chain recombines TRBV29-1 with TRBJ2-1. This clonotype originated in a human donor in good health. Some clones in this sample may be carry-over from other donors' samples. Material: naive CXCR3- CD8+ T cells from blood. The subset: CD45RO-CCR7+CD27+CD95- naive CD8+ T cells lacking CXCR3 (TNR3-). The CDR3 sequence: CSVDLRTEQFF.